These 22 T cell receptor beta chains were sequenced from one sample in a study of shared clonotypes between healthy human individuals. Terminally differentiated effector memory CD45RA+ cells were left out of the naive CD8 fraction, which was CD45RO-negative and positively selected for CCR7. Assay: immunoSEQ multiplex PCR; the TCRdb copy retains only in-frame clones and omits some. Of some 630,000 clones listed, approximately 96% are singletons. The specimen sequenced was naive CD8+ T cells sorted from blood. The receptors here all came from a woman in her twenties or thirties in good health.

The chain uses TRBV28 and TRBJ2-3, with a possible D match to TRBD2 (5 bases). The length of the CDR3 is 16 residues. Deletions cut 6 bases from V and 3 bases from J, with 19 bases between. From germline, CDR1 is MDHEN and CDR2 SYDVKM. CDR3 region: CASSITRERLTDTQYF. The CDR3 DNA reads TGTGCCAGCAGCATAACTAGGGAGAGGCTTACAGATACGCAGTATTTT.

This chain connects TRBV9 to TRBJ2-3; D possibly corresponds to TRBD2 (6 bases). Germline loops: CDR1 SGDLS, CDR2 YYNGEE. V lost 3 bases to trimming and J lost 6 bases, with 14 bases between them. This CDR3 contains 14 residues. CDR3 nucleotides: TGTGCCAGCAGCGAGGGGAGGCTCCCGGATACGCAGTATTTT. Its translation is CASSEGRLPDTQYF.

The chain carries TRBV11-2 and TRBJ2-1; the match to TRBD2 covers 14 bases. This CDR3 region has 16 residues. Germline CDR1 reads SGHAT; CDR2 reads FQNNGV. After removal of 1 base from V and 9 bases from J, the junction contained 5 bases not matched to a gene. CDR3 in DNA: TGTGCCAGCAGCTTAGGCCCCGGACTAGCGGGAGGTGAGCAGTTCTTC. This codes for CASSLGPGLAGGEQFF.

The chain employs TRBV19 and TRBJ2-5; 14 bases line up with TRBD2. Germline assignment: CDR1 LNHDA and CDR2 SQIVND (reference sequence). The CDR3 runs to 15 residues. With V trimmed by 5 bases and J by 4 bases, 3 bases remained unmatched. CDR3 DNA: TGTGCCAGTAGTCGGGGACTAGCGGGAGTAGAGACCCAGTACTTC. Translation gives CASSRGLAGVETQYF.

This clone was recorded once. The chain employs TRBV2 and TRBJ2-7; a weak D match, TRBD2 (5 bases). The CDR3 has 17 residues. Trimming shortened V by 6 bases and J by 0 bases, and 21 bases separated the two germline ends. Looked up from germline, CDR1 is SNHLY and CDR2 is FYNNEI. The chain's CDR3 is CASRATTIGKSSYEQYF. Here the CDR3 DNA reads TGTGCCAGCAGAGCCACGACCATCGGGAAAAGCTCCTACGAGCAGTACTTC.

The V gene is TRBV19, the J gene TRBJ2-1; no definite D call. Trimming removed 0 bases from V and 0 bases from J, with 9 bases in between. Germline CDR1 is LNHDA and CDR2 is SQIVND (reference sequence). The CDR3 spans 16 residues. CDR3 coding DNA: TGTGCCAGTAGTATAGAGCCGTCCTTCTCCTACAATGAGCAGTTCTTC. The encoded protein is CASSIEPSFSYNEQFF.

The chain combines TRBV5-6 with TRBJ2-4; TRBD2 matches 12 bases. There are 16 residues in the CDR3. The germline V gene has CDR1 SGHDT and CDR2 YYEEEE. V was clipped by 4 bases and J by 5 bases; unmatched bases: 7. DNA for the CDR3: TGTGCCAGCAGCGGTGGACTAGCGGGATTGGAAAACATTCAGTACTTC. It encodes CASSGGLAGLENIQYF. Full variable domain (rest looked up from reference TRBV5-6 and TRBJ2-4): DAGVTQSPTHLIKTRGQQVTLRCSPKSGHDTVSWYQQALGQGPQFIFQYYEEEERQRGNFPDRFSGHQFPNYSSELNVNALLLGDSALYLCASSGGLAGLENIQYFGAGTRLSVL.

This chain joins TRBV28 and TRBJ2-3; TRBD1 matches at 7 bases. CDR1 and CDR2 from the germline V gene are MDHEN and SYDVKM. J lost 5 bases, V lost 5 bases, and 13 bases had no gene match. The CDR3 runs to 16 residues. This CDR3 reads CASSHPRDRVEDTQYF. The CDR3 nucleotides read TGTGCCAGCAGTCATCCCCGAGACAGGGTCGAAGATACGCAGTATTTT. The whole variable domain, filled in from reference TRBV28 and TRBJ2-3, reads DVKVTQSSRYLVKRTGEKVFLECVQDMDHENMFWYRQDPGLGLRLIYFSYDVKMKEKGDIPEGYSVSREKKERFSLILESASTNQTSMYLCASSHPRDRVEDTQYFGPGTRLTVL.

The chain employs TRBV27 and TRBJ1-5; D gene unclear. This CDR3 spans 13 amino acids. Trimming took off 3 bases at V and 6 bases at J, with 9 bases between the two ends. Germline CDR1 and CDR2: MNHEY and SMNVEV (reference sequence). The CDR3 here is CASSLALGQPQHF. The CDR3, as DNA: TGTGCCAGCAGTTTGGCGCTTGGTCAGCCCCAGCATTTT.

The gene calls are TRBV5-1 and TRBJ2-1; 9 bases align to TRBD2. V dropped 6 bases and J dropped 2; count of bases not matched to a gene: 6. Germline-derived CDR1 and CDR2 are SGHRS and YFSETQ. The CDR3 is 15 amino acids. The CDR3 coding sequence is TGCGCCAGCATACCTGGCGGGAGGGCCTACAATGAGCAGTTCTTC. Encoded protein: CASIPGGRAYNEQFF.

The CDR3 reads CASSLALTSSYEQYF. The CDR3 DNA reads as TGTGCCAGCAGCTTAGCTCTGACTAGCTCCTACGAGCAGTACTTC. This chain connects TRBV7-8 to TRBJ2-7; TRBD2 might be the D (6 bases). Between the trimmed V and J ends, which lost 0 bases and 0 bases, there was a span of 9 bases. This CDR3 spans 15 amino acids. Per the germline V gene, CDR1 is SGHVS and CDR2 is FQNEAQ.

On this clone: This specimen includes other DNA sequences encoding the same CDR3. The chain uses TRBV5-5 and TRBJ2-7, with D tentatively TRBD2 (5 bases). Germline lookup yields CDR1 SGHKS and CDR2 YYEKEE (reference sequence). V lost 2 bases and J 1 base, leaving 7 bases between the germline ends. The CDR3 extends over 13 amino acids. CDR3 sequence: CASSFSGSYEQYF. CDR3 nucleotides: TGTGCCAGCAGCTTCTCGGGATCCTACGAGCAGTACTTC. Looking up the rest from reference TRBV5-5 and TRBJ2-7 gives the full variable domain: DAGVTQSPTHLIKTRGQQVTLRCSPISGHKSVSWYQQVLGQGPQFIFQYYEKEERGRGNFPDRFSARQFPNYSSELNVNALLLGDSALYLCASSFSGSYEQYFGPGTRLTVT.

CDR3 amino acids: CASSLVPGELFF. The CDR3 nucleotides read TGTGCCAGCAGTTTAGTTCCGGGGGAGCTGTTTTTT. V usage is TRBV2 and J usage is TRBJ2-2; D uncertain. V was trimmed by 5 bases and J by 8 bases, leaving 9 bases between them. This CDR3 is built from 12 residues. Per the germline V gene, CDR1 is SNHLY and CDR2 is FYNNEI.

This clone was seen only once. The chain is built from TRBV4-1 and TRBJ2-2; the D gene is possibly TRBD2 (7 bases). The CDR3 runs 18 residues. V was clipped by 4 bases and J by 4 bases, with 22 bases between them. CDR1 and CDR2 from the germline V gene are MGHRA and YSYEKL. The CDR3 reads CASSLQGPVRGGTGELFF. The DNA for the CDR3 is TGCGCCAGCAGCCTCCAGGGGCCCGTGAGGGGGGGCACCGGGGAGCTGTTTTTT.

This rearrangement joins TRBV28 to TRBJ1-3; 9 bases line up with TRBD1. Looked up from germline, CDR1 is MDHEN and CDR2 is SYDVKM. The CDR3 loop spans 17 amino acids. V was clipped by 5 bases and J by 0 bases; unmatched bases: 8. This CDR3 reads CASSRTGDINSGNTIYF. CDR3 DNA sequence: TGTGCCAGCAGTCGGACAGGGGATATCAACTCTGGAAACACCATATATTTT. Variable domain in full (rest from reference TRBV28 and TRBJ1-3): DVKVTQSSRYLVKRTGEKVFLECVQDMDHENMFWYRQDPGLGLRLIYFSYDVKMKEKGDIPEGYSVSREKKERFSLILESASTNQTSMYLCASSRTGDINSGNTIYFGEGSWLTVV.

The V and J genes are TRBV27 and TRBJ2-1, with 9 bases aligning to TRBD2. Germline V gene data show CDR1 as MNHEY and CDR2 as SMNVEV (reference sequence). V trimming: 7 bases; J trimming: 4 bases; junction bases outside the gene matches: 11. The CDR3 totals 16 residues. CDR3 coding DNA: TGTGCCAGCAAGCCCATGAGCGGGAGGAGATACAATGAGCAGTTCTTC. This codes for CASKPMSGRRYNEQFF.

Concerning this clone itself: The sample carries other DNA sequences with the same CDR3. V is TRBV5-1 and J is TRBJ2-1; D gene uncertain. Per the germline V gene, CDR1 is SGHRS and CDR2 is YFSETQ. The CDR3 runs to 11 residues. Deletions cut 2 bases from V and 4 bases from J, with 1 base between. The DNA for the CDR3 is TGCGCCAGCAGCTTATACAATGAGCAGTTCTTC. Translation: CASSLYNEQFF.

CDR3 protein: CASSEQTYEQYF. The DNA for the CDR3 is TGTGCCAGCAGTGAACAGACCTACGAGCAGTACTTC. The chain joins TRBV2 to TRBJ2-7; D gene ambiguous. The CDR3 consists of 12 residues. CDR1 and CDR2 (germline): SNHLY, FYNNEI. The V end was cut by 2 bases, the J end by 2 bases, with 4 bases between. Full variable domain (missing parts from reference TRBV2 and TRBJ2-7): EPEVTQTPSHQVTQMGQEVILRCVPISNHLYFYWYRQILGQKVEFLVSFYNNEISEKSEIFDDQFSVERPDGSNFTLKIRSTKLEDSAMYFCASSEQTYEQYFGPGTRLTVT.

The chain couples TRBV19 to TRBJ2-3; D not certain. Germline V gene sequence: CDR1 LNHDA, CDR2 SQIVND (reference sequence). V lost 5 bases to trimming and J lost 0 bases, with 12 bases between them. This CDR3 is built from 15 residues. CDR3 DNA: TGTGCCAGTAGTCCATTCCGGGCTAGCACAGATACGCAGTATTTT. This sequence encodes CASSPFRASTDTQYF.

V and J are TRBV29-1 and TRBJ2-7; 7 positions agree with TRBD2. The germline CDR1 and CDR2 sequences are SQVTM and ANQGSEA. The V segment lost 5 bases and the J segment 6 bases; nucleotides outside the gene matches: 10. The CDR3 is 13 residues long. The CDR3 coding sequence is TGCAGCGTTTTTTCGGCGGGAGTAGGCGAGCAGTACTTC. As protein: CSVFSAGVGEQYF.

J is TRBJ1-5 and V is TRBV19, with TRBD1 as a possible D gene (5 bases). The CDR3 extends over 16 amino acids. From germline, CDR1 is LNHDA and CDR2 SQIVND (reference sequence). With 5 bases removed from V and 1 base from J, the gap between germline ends came to 15 bases. CDR3 DNA sequence: TGTGCCAGTAGTCCCCCCCAGGGTTGGAGCAATCAGCCCCAGCATTTT. This translates into CASSPPQGWSNQPQHF.

The chain is built from TRBV29-1 and TRBJ1-2, with D hard to call. Germline V gene lookup returns CDR1 SQVTM and CDR2 ANQGSEA. The CDR3 runs to 12 residues. V was pared by 4 bases and J by 0 bases, with 6 bases between. The CDR3 spells CSVVGSNYGYTF. The CDR3 region has the DNA TGCAGCGTTGTAGGATCTAACTATGGCTACACCTTC.